This is a list of T cell receptor beta chains from one sample in a study of CD8 T cells in ankylosing spondylitis. TCRdb recomputed calls from the 5' RACE reads with MiXCR, one row per CDR3 protein. Of 750,000 to 850,000 distinct CDR3 sequences listed, roughly 10% were seen once; the top ten hold about 0.49%. The source material was blood, either unsorted or a sorted T cell fraction (not recorded which). The receptors shown here come from a male donor with ankylosing spondylitis. CDR3s include the opening cysteine and the closing phenylalanine or tryptophan. D genes are given only for firm matches. Clone size is not always given. Where it is, it says once, few, many or a class for expanded clones.

d_gene: .; j_gene: TRBJ1-2; abundance: few; v_gene: TRBV5-8; CDR3aa: CASSSLFRGYTF; CDR3nt: TGTGCCAGCAGTAGTCTTTTTAGGGGCTACACCTTC
d_gene: .; j_gene: TRBJ1-2; abundance: few; v_gene: TRBV28; CDR3aa: CASTHWDGTKKRYGYTF; CDR3nt: TGTGCCAGCACCCATTGGGATGGGACCAAGAAGCGCTATGGCTACACCTTC
d_gene: TRBD1; j_gene: TRBJ2-2; abundance: .; v_gene: TRBV12-3/TRBV12-4; CDR3aa: CASSFVTGAYGELFF; CDR3nt: TGTGCCAGCAGTTTTGTCACAGGGGCTTACGGGGAGCTGTTTTTT
d_gene: .; j_gene: TRBJ1-1; abundance: few; v_gene: TRBV20-1; CDR3aa: CSAREDTTHTEAFF; CDR3nt: TGCAGTGCTAGGGAGGATACTACCCACACTGAAGCTTTCTTT
d_gene: .; j_gene: TRBJ2-2; abundance: many; v_gene: TRBV12-3/TRBV12-4; CDR3aa: CASSSPYGAGELFF; CDR3nt: TGTGCCAGCAGTTCCCCGTACGGGGCCGGGGAGCTGTTTTTT
d_gene: .; j_gene: TRBJ1-4; abundance: many; v_gene: TRBV5-5; CDR3aa: CASTHRVANEKLFF; CDR3nt: TGTGCCAGCACCCACAGGGTGGCTAATGAAAAACTGTTTTTT
d_gene: TRBD2; j_gene: TRBJ2-2; abundance: many; v_gene: TRBV20-1; CDR3aa: CSARGLANTGELFF; CDR3nt: TGCAGTGCTAGAGGACTAGCCAACACCGGGGAGCTGTTTTTT
d_gene: .; j_gene: TRBJ2-5; abundance: .; v_gene: TRBV7-8; CDR3aa: CASSLVTYSETQYF; CDR3nt: TGTGCCAGCAGCTTAGTCACCTATTCCGAGACCCAGTACTTC
d_gene: TRBD2; j_gene: TRBJ2-1; abundance: .; v_gene: TRBV20-1; CDR3aa: CSAVTSGVGNEQFF; CDR3nt: TGCAGTGCTGTGACTAGCGGGGTTGGCAATGAGCAGTTCTTC
d_gene: .; j_gene: TRBJ2-2; abundance: .; v_gene: TRBV4-3; CDR3aa: CASSQANTNTGELFF; CDR3nt: TGCGCCAGCAGCCAAGCTAATACGAACACCGGGGAGCTGTTTTTT
d_gene: .; j_gene: TRBJ2-7; abundance: .; v_gene: TRBV20-1; CDR3aa: CSAHNFHNKIPYEQYF; CDR3nt: TGCAGTGCTCATAACTTTCATAACAAAATTCCCTACGAGCAGTACTTC